A selection of T cell receptor beta chains follows, all from one sample in a study of PD-L1 blockade in urothelial cancer. The method was immunoSEQ multiplex PCR; TCRdb's version includes in-frame clones alone and lacks a portion of them. This table holds 23,000 or so clones, approximately 86% found once. Specimen: PBMCs, collected around atezolizumab (anti-PD-L1) treatment. The origin of the receptors is a man between 65 and 80 years old with urothelial cancer. CDR3s include the opening cysteine and the closing phenylalanine or tryptophan. D genes are given only for firm matches. The size of a clone is reported for some rows only, either as once, few or many, or as a class for expanded clones.

CDR3nt: TGTGCCAGCAGTTTAATGCGGGAGAGCACAGATACGCAGTATTTT; CDR3aa: CASSLMRESTDTQYF; d_gene: TRBD2; j_gene: TRBJ2-3; abundance: NA; v_gene: TRBV28
CDR3nt: TGTGCCACCAGCAGGGACAGGGGAGGAGGACAGCCCCAGCATTTT; CDR3aa: CATSRDRGGGQPQHF; d_gene: TRBD1; j_gene: TRBJ1-5; abundance: NA; v_gene: TRBV15
CDR3nt: TGCGCCAGCAGTGAGTACCGGGGGAACACTGAAGCTTTCTTT; CDR3aa: CASSEYRGNTEAFF; d_gene: NA; j_gene: TRBJ1-1; abundance: NA; v_gene: TRBV10-1
CDR3nt: TGTGCCAGCACCATAGGCCAGGGGACCATGAACACTGAAGCTTTCTTT; CDR3aa: CASTIGQGTMNTEAFF; d_gene: NA; j_gene: TRBJ1-1; abundance: NA; v_gene: TRBV5-4
CDR3nt: TGTGCCAGCAGCCTAGGCCCGGACGAGCAGTACTTC; CDR3aa: CASSLGPDEQYF; d_gene: NA; j_gene: TRBJ2-7; abundance: NA; v_gene: TRBV7-9
CDR3nt: TGTGCCAGCAGTTCGGGGTCAGATACGCAGTATTTT; CDR3aa: CASSSGSDTQYF; d_gene: NA; j_gene: TRBJ2-3; abundance: once; v_gene: TRBV28
CDR3nt: TGTGCCAGCAGGACAGGGTTTCGAGAGCAGTACTTC; CDR3aa: CASRTGFREQYF; d_gene: NA; j_gene: TRBJ2-7; abundance: NA; v_gene: TRBV21-1
CDR3nt: TGCGCCAGCAGCCAGGCCGGGACAGGGTACGATGAGCAGTTCTTC; CDR3aa: CASSQAGTGYDEQFF; d_gene: TRBD1; j_gene: TRBJ2-1; abundance: few; v_gene: TRBV4-1
CDR3nt: TGTGCCAGCAGCCAAGCGGCGGGACAGAAGTACCAAGAGACCCAGTACTTC; CDR3aa: CASSQAAGQKYQETQYF; d_gene: NA; j_gene: TRBJ2-5; abundance: few; v_gene: TRBV4-2
CDR3nt: TGTGCCAGCAGCCTGGGCGGGGCAAGCCCCGATACGCAGTATTTT; CDR3aa: CASSLGGASPDTQYF; d_gene: NA; j_gene: TRBJ2-3; abundance: few; v_gene: TRBV5-6
CDR3nt: TGTGCCAGCAGTCGGGCCCTAGGGGACACTGAAGCTTTCTTT; CDR3aa: CASSRALGDTEAFF; d_gene: NA; j_gene: TRBJ1-1; abundance: NA; v_gene: TRBV6-4
CDR3nt: TGTGCCAGCAGTTCACAGCTGTTCTATGGCTACACCTTC; CDR3aa: CASSSQLFYGYTF; d_gene: NA; j_gene: TRBJ1-2; abundance: few; v_gene: TRBV6-5
CDR3nt: TGCGCCAGCAGTGAAGCAGGGGATCCCCACGAGCAGTACTTC; CDR3aa: CASSEAGDPHEQYF; d_gene: NA; j_gene: TRBJ2-7; abundance: few; v_gene: TRBV10-1
CDR3nt: TGCAGCGTTGAAGAAACCGGGGTCAGCTATGGCTACACCTTC; CDR3aa: CSVEETGVSYGYTF; d_gene: NA; j_gene: TRBJ1-2; abundance: once; v_gene: TRBV29-1
CDR3nt: TGTGCCAGCAGTTTTGGGGGGGGGCTTTATGGCTACACCTTC; CDR3aa: CASSFGGGLYGYTF; d_gene: NA; j_gene: TRBJ1-2; abundance: NA; v_gene: TRBV28
CDR3nt: TGTGCTAGTGGTTTCTGGACAGGGACTAATGAAAAACTGTTTTTT; CDR3aa: CASGFWTGTNEKLFF; d_gene: TRBD1; j_gene: TRBJ1-4; abundance: NA; v_gene: TRBV12-5
CDR3nt: TGTGCCAGCCGAGACGGGACAGGGGGAAGGAGAAAACTGTTTTTT; CDR3aa: CASRDGTGGRRKLFF; d_gene: TRBD1; j_gene: TRBJ1-4; abundance: NA; v_gene: TRBV2
CDR3nt: TGTGCCAGCAGCTTACAGGGAAGTGGCACTGAAGCTTTCTTT; CDR3aa: CASSLQGSGTEAFF; d_gene: NA; j_gene: TRBJ1-1; abundance: NA; v_gene: TRBV7-3
CDR3nt: TGTGCCAGCTCACCCAAATCCGACTTGGCATACAATGAGCAGTTCTTC; CDR3aa: CASSPKSDLAYNEQFF; d_gene: NA; j_gene: TRBJ2-1; abundance: NA; v_gene: TRBV18
CDR3nt: TGTGCCAGCAGCTTCACCGGTGGGGCAGGGACTAATGAAAAACTGTTTTTT; CDR3aa: CASSFTGGAGTNEKLFF; d_gene: NA; j_gene: TRBJ1-4; abundance: NA; v_gene: TRBV7-8
CDR3nt: TGTGCCAGCAGCTTAGAGCAGGCGGGCGAGCAGTACTTC; CDR3aa: CASSLEQAGEQYF; d_gene: NA; j_gene: TRBJ2-7; abundance: NA; v_gene: TRBV7-2
CDR3nt: TGTGCCAGCAGTGACCAGGCGGGGGGGTTGCAGTTCTTC; CDR3aa: CASSDQAGGLQFF; d_gene: TRBD2; j_gene: TRBJ2-1; abundance: NA; v_gene: TRBV6-4
CDR3nt: TGTGCCAGCTCACTTACGCAGGGGGCGGCGGATAATGAAAAACTGTTTTTT; CDR3aa: CASSLTQGAADNEKLFF; d_gene: TRBD1; j_gene: TRBJ1-4; abundance: NA; v_gene: TRBV18
CDR3nt: TGTGCCAGCAGTTACGGTCAGGGGGACTATGGCTACACCTTC; CDR3aa: CASSYGQGDYGYTF; d_gene: TRBD1; j_gene: TRBJ1-2; abundance: few; v_gene: TRBV6-5
CDR3nt: TGTGCCAGCAGCTTAAGGGGGAGCACCTACGAGCAGTACTTC; CDR3aa: CASSLRGSTYEQYF; d_gene: NA; j_gene: TRBJ2-7; abundance: once; v_gene: TRBV27